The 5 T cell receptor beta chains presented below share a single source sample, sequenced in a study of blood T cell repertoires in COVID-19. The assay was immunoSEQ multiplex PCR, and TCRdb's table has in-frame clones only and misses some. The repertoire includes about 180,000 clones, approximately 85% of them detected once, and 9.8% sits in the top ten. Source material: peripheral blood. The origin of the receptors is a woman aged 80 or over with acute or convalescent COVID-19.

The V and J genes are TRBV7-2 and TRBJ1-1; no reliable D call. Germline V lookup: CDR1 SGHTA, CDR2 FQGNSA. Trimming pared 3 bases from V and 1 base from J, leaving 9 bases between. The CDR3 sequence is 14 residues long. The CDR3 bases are TGTGCCAGCAGCTTTAACAACCCGAACACTGAAGCTTTCTTT. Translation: CASSFNNPNTEAFF.

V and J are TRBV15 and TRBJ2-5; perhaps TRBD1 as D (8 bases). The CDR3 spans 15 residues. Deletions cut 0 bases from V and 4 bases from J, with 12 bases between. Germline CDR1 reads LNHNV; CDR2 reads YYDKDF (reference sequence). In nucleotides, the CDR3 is TGTGCCACCAGCAGAGAACAGGGGGAGGGAGAGACCCAGTACTTC. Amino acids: CATSREQGEGETQYF.

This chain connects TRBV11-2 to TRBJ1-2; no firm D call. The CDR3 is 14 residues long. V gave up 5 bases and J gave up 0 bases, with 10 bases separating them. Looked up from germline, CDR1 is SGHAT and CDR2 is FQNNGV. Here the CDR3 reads CASSPIGANYGYTF. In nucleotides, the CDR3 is TGTGCCAGCAGCCCTATCGGTGCTAACTATGGCTACACCTTC.

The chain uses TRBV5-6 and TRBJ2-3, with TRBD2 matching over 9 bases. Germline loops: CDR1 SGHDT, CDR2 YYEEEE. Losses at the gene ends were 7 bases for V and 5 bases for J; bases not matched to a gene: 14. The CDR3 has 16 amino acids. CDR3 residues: CASGLRASGTLDTQYF. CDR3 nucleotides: TGTGCCAGCGGGCTCCGGGCTAGCGGGACCCTAGATACGCAGTATTTT.

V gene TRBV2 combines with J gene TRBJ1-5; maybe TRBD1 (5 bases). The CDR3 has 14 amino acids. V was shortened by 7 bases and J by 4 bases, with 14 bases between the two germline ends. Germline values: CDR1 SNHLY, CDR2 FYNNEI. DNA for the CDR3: TGTGCCAGCATGGTCGGTCAGGGTAATCAGCCCCAGCATTTT. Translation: CASMVGQGNQPQHF.